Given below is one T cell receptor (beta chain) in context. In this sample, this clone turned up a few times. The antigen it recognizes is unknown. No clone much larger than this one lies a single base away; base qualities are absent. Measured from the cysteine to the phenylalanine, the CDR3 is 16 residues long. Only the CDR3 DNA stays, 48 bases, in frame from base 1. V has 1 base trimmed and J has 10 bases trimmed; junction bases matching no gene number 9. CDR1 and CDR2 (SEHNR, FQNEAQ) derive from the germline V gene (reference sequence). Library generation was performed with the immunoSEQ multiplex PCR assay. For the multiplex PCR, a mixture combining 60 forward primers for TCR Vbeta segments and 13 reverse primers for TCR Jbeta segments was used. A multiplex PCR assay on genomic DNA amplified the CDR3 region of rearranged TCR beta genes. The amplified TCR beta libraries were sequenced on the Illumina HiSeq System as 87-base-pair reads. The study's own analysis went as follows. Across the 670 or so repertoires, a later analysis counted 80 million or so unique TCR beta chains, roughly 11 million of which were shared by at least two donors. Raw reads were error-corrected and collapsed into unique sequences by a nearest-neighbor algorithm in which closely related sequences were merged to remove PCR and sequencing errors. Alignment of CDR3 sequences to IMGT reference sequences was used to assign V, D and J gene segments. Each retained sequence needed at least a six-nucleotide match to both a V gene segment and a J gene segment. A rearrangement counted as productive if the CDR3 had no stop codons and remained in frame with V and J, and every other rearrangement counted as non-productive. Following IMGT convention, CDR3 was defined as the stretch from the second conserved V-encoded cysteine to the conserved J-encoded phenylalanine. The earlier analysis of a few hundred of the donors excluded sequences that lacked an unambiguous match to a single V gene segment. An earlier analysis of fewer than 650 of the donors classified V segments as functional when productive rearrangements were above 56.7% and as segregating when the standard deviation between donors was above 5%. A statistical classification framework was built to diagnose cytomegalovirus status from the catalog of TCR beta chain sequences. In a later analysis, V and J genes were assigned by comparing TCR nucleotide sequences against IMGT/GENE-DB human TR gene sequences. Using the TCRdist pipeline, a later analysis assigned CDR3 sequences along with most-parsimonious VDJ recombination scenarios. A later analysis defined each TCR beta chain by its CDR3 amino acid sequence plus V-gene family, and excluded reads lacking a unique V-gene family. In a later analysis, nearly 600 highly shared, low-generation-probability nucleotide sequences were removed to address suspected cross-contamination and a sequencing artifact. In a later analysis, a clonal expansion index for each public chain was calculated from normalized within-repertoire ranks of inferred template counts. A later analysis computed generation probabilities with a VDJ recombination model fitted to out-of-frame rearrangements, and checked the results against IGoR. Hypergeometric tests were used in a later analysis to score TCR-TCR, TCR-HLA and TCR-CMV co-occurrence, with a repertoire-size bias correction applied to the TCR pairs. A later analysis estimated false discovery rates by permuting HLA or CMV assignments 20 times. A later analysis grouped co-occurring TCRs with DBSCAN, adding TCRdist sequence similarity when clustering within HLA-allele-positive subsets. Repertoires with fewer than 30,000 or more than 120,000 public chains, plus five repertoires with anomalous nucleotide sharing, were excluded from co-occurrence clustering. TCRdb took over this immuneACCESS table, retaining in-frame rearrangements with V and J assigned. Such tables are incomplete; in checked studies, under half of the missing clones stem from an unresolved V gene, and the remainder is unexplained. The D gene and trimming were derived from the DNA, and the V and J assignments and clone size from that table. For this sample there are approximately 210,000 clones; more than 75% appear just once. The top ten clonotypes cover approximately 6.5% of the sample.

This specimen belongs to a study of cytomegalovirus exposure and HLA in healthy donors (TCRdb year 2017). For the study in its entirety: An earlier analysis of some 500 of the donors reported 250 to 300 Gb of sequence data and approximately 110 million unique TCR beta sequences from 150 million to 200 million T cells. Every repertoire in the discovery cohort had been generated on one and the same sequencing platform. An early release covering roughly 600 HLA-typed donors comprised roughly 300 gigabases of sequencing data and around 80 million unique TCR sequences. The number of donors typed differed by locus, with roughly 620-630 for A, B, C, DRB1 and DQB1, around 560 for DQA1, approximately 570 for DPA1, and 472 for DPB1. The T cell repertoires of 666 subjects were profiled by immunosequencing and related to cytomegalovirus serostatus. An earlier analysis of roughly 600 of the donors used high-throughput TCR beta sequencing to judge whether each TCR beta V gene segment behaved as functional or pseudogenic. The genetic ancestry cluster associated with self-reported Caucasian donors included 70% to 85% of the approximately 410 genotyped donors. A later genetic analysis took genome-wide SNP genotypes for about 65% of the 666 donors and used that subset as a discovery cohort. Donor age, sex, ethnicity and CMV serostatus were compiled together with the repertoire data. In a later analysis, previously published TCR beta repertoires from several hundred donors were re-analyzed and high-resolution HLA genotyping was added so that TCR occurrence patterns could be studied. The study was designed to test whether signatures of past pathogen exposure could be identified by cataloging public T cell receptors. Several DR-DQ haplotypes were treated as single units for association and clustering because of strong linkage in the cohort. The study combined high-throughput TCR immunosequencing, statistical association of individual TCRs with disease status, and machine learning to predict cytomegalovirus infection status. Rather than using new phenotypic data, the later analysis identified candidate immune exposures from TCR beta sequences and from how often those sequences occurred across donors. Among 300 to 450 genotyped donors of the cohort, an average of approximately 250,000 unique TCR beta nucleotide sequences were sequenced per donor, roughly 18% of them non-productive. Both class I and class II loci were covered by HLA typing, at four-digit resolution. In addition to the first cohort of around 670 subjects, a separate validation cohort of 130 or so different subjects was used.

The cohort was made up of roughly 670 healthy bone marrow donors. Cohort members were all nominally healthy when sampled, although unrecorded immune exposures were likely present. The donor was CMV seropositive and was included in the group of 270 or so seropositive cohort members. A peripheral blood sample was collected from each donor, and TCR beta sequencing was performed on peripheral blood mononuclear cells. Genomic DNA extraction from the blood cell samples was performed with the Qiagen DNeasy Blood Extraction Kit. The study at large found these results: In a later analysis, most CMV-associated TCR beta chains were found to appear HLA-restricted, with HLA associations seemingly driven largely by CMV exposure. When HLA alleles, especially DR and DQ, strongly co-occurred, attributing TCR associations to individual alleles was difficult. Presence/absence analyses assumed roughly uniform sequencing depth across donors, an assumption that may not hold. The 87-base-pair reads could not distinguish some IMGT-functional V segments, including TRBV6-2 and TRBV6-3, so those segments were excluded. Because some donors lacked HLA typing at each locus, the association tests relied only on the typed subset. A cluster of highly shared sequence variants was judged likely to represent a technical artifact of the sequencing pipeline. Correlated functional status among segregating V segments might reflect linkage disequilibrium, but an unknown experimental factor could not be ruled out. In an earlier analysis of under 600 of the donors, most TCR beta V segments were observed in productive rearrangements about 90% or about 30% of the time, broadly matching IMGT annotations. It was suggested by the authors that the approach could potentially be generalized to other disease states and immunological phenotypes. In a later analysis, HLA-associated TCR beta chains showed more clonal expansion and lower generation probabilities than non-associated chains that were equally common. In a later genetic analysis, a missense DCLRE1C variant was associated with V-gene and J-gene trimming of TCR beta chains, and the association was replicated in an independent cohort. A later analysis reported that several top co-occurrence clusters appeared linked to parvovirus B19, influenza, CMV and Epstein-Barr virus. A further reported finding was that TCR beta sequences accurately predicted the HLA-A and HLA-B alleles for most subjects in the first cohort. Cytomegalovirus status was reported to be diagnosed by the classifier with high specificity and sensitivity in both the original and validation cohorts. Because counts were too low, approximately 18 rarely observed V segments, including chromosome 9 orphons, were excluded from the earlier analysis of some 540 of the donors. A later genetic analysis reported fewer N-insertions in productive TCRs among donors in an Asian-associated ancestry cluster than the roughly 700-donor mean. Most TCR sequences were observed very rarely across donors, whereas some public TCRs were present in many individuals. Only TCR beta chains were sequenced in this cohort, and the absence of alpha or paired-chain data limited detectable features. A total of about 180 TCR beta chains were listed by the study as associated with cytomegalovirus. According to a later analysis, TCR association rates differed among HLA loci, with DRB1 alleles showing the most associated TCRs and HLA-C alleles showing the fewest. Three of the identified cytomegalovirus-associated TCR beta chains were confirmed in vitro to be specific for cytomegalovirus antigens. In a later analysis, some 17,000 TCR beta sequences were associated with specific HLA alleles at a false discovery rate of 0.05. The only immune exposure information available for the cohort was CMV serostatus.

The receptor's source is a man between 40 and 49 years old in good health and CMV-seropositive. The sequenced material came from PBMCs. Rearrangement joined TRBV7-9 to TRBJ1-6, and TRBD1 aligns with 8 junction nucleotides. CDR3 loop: CASSLGQGQVRSPLHF. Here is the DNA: TGTGCCAGCAGCTTAGGCCAGGGACAGGTCAGATCACCCCTCCACTTT.